The source of this T cell receptor beta chain is a study of blood T cell repertoires in COVID-19. At the level of the study: Samples came from the United States, Italy and Spain, spanning acute and convalescent COVID-19.

TCRdb keeps only in-frame clones here, not all; method: immunoSEQ multiplex PCR. Counted here are a few hundred thousand clones, about 79% occurring once; the ten biggest clones make up 1.4%. V dropped 4 bases and J dropped 0; count of bases not matched to a gene: 0. The CDR3 is 13 residues long. Germline assignment: CDR1 MNHEY and CDR2 SVGAGI. The chain is built from TRBV6-5 and TRBJ2-7; TRBD1 matches 7 bases. Sequences were obtained from peripheral blood. The source of this sequence is a woman in her thirties or forties who had recovered from COVID-19. The CDR3 protein is CASSWDSSYEQYF. The CDR3 coding sequence is TGTGCCAGCAGTTGGGACAGCTCCTACGAGCAGTACTTC.